This T cell receptor beta chain derives from a study of CD8+CD57+ T cells in acquired aplastic anemia. General study points: Significance was not reached for CD8+ Simpson's diversity between patients and controls. Patients and controls shared some 29 CD8+ CDR3 sequences, which appeared highly expressed in patients and within their immunodominant clones.

The use of genomic DNA as template underpinned the TCR beta VDJ and CDR3 profiling. TCRdb reprocessed the reads via MiXCR and lists one record per CDR3 protein. The repertoire holds some 170,000 distinct CDR3 sequences, with about 45% as singletons. The CDR3 is 16 amino acids. V dropped 4 bases and J dropped 0 bases, with 13 bases sitting between them. Germline values: CDR1 LGHDT, CDR2 YNNKEL (reference sequence). In patients chosen for sequencing, flow cytometry had shown CD8+CD57+ cell expansion. No therapy was given to patients before blood sampling. With regard to this clonotype: Its antigen is still unknown.

The V gene is TRBV3-1, the J gene TRBJ2-1; possibly TRBD1 for D (5 bases). The sequenced sample was sorted CD4+, CD8+, or CD8+CD57+ T cells (not recorded which) from PBMCs. The TCR originated in a human donor with aplastic anemia. Here the CDR3 DNA reads TGTGCCAGCAGCCCCATGACAGCGAGCTCCTACAATGAGCAGTTCTTC. Protein: CASSPMTASSYNEQFF.